This record looks at one T cell receptor (beta chain) sequence and its context. The identical CDR3 is also encoded by other nucleotide sequences in the sample. Once RNA had been extracted, it was reverse transcribed into cDNA to act as the sequencing template. The method was immunoSEQ multiplex PCR; TCRdb's version includes in-frame clones alone and lacks a portion of them. The table lists about 98,000 clones, 40% to 55% of them singletons. V lost 3 bases, J lost 2 bases, and 7 bases lay in between. There are 12 residues in the CDR3. Germline CDR1 and CDR2: GTSNPN and SVGIG (reference sequence). This sample was included in a study of CD8+ T cells in alopecia areata.

Sequenced: CD4+ T cells sorted from blood. The V call is TRBV30, the J call TRBJ1-1; the D is unclear. This TCR came from a human donor with alopecia areata. This CDR3 reads CAWSRPNTEAFF. The CDR3 DNA is TGTGCCTGGAGCCGACCTAACACTGAAGCTTTCTTT.